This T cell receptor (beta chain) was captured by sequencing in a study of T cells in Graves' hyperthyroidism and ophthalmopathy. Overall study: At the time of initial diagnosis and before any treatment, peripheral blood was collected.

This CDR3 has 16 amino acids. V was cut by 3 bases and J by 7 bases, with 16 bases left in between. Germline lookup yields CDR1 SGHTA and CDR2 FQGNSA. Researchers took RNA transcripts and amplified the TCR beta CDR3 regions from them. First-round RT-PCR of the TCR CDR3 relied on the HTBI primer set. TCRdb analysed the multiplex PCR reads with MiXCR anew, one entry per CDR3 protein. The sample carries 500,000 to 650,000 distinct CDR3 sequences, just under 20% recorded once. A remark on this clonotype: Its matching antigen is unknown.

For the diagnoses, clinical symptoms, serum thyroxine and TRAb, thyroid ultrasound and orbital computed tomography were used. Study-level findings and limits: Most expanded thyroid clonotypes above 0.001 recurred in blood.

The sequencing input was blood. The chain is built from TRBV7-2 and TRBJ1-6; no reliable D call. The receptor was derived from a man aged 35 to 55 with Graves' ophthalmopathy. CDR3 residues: CASSLSEWTGNSPLHF. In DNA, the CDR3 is TGTGCCAGCAGCTTGTCCGAATGGACGGGAAATTCACCCCTCCACTTT.